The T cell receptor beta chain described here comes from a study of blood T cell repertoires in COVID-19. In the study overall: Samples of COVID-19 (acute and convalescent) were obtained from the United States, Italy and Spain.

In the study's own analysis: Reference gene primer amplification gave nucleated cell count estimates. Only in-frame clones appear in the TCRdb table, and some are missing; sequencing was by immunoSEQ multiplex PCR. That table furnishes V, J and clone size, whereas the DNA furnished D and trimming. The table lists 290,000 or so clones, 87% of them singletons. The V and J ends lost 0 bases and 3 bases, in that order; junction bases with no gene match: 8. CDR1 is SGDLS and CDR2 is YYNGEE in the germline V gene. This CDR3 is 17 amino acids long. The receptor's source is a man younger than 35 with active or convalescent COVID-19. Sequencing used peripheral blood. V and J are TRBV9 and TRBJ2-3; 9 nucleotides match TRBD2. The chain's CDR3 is CASSVEGSGGITDTQYF. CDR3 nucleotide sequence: TGTGCCAGCAGCGTAGAGGGTAGCGGGGGAATTACAGATACGCAGTATTTT.